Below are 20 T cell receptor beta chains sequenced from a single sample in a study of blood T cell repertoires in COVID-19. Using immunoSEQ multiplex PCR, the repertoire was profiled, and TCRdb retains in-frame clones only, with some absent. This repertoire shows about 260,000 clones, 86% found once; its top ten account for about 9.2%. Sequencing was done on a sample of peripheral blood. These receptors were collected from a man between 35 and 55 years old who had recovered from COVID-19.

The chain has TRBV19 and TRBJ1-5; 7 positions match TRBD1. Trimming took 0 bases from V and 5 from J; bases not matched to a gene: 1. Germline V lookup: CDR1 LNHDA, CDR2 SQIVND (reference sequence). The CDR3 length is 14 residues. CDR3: CASSIDRGYQPQHF. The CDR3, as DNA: TGTGCCAGTAGTATAGACAGGGGGTATCAGCCCCAGCATTTT. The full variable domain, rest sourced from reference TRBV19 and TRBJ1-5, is DGGITQSPKYLFRKEGQNVTLSCEQNLNHDAMYWYRQDPGQGLRLIYYSQIVNDFQKGDIAEGYSVSREKKESFPLTVTSAQKNPTAFYLCASSIDRGYQPQHFGDGTRLSIL.

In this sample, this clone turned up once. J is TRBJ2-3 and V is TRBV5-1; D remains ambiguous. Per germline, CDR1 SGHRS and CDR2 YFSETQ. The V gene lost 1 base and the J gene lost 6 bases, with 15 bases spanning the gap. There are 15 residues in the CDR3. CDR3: CASSLSVPPRDTQYF. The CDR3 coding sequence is TGCGCCAGCAGCTTGTCGGTACCACCTCGGGATACGCAGTATTTT. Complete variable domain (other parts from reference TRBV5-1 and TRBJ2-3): KAGVTQTPRYLIKTRGQQVTLSCSPISGHRSVSWYQQTPGQGLQFLFEYFSETQRNKGNFPGRFSGRQFSNSRSEMNVSTLELGDSALYLCASSLSVPPRDTQYFGPGTRLTVL.

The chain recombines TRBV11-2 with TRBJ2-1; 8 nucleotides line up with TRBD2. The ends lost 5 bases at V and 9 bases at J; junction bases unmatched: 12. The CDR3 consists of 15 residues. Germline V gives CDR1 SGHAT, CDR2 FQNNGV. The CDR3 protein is CASSRLGGRTIEQFF. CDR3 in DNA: TGTGCCAGCAGCCGACTTGGCGGGAGGACAATTGAGCAGTTCTTC. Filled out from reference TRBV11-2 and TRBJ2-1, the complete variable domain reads EAGVAQSPRYKIIEKRQSVAFWCNPISGHATLYWYQQILGQGPKLLIQFQNNGVVDDSQLPKDRFSAERLKGVDSTLKIQPAKLEDSAVYLCASSRLGGRTIEQFFGPGTRLTVL.

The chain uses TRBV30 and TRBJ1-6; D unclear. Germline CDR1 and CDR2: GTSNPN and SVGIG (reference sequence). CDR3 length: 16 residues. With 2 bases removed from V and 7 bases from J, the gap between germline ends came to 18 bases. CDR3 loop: CAWSPQGRPGNSPLHF. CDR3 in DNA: TGTGCCTGGAGTCCCCAAGGGCGGCCGGGGAATTCACCCCTCCACTTT.

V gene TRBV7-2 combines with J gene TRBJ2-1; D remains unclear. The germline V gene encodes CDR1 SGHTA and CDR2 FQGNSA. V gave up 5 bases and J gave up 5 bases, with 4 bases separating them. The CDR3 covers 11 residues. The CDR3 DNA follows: TGTGCCAGCAGCATTAACAATGAGCAGTTCTTC. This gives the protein CASSINNEQFF.

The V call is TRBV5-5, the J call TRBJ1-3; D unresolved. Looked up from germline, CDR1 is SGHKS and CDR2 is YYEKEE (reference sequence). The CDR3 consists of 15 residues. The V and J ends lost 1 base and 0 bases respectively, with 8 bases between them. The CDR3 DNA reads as TGTGCCAGCAGCTTGTTATTGGCCTCTGGAAACACCATATATTTT. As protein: CASSLLLASGNTIYF.

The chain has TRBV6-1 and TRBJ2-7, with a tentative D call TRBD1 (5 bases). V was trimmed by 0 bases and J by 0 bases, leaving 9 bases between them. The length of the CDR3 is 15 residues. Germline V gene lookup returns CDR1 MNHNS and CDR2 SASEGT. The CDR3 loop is CASSEADRISYEQYF. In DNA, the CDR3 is TGTGCCAGCAGTGAAGCCGACAGAATCTCCTACGAGCAGTACTTC.

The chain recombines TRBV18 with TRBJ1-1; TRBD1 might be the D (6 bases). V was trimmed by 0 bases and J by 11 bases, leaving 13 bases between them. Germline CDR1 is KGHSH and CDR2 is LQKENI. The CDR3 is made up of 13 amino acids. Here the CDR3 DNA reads TGTGCCAGCTCACCACCTGGGGGCGCCCCGGCTTTCTTT. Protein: CASSPPGGAPAFF.

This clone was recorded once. CDR3 coding DNA: TGTGCCAGCAGCTCCGGGACAGGGGGCTTCGGCGGGTCCTACAATGAGCAGTTCTTC. Its protein product is CASSSGTGGFGGSYNEQFF. The gene calls are TRBV5-8 and TRBJ2-1, with 12 bases fitting TRBD1. The V segment lost 3 bases and the J segment 1 base; nucleotides outside the gene matches: 11. CDR1 SGHTS and CDR2 YDEGEE come from the germline V gene. The CDR3 loop spans 19 amino acids. Variable domain in full (rest from reference TRBV5-8 and TRBJ2-1): EAGVTQSPTHLIKTRGQQATLRCSPISGHTSVYWYQQALGLGLQFLLWYDEGEERNRGNFPPRFSGRQFPNYSSELNVNALELEDSALYLCASSSGTGGFGGSYNEQFFGPGTRLTVL.

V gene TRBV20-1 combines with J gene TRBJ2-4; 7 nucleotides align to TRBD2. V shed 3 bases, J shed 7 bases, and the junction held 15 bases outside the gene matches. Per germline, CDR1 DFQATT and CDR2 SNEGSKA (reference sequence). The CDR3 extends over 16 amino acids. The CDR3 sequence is CSASSSLGGGRNIQYF. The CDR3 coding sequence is TGCAGTGCTAGTAGTTCGTTGGGGGGAGGGCGGAACATTCAGTACTTC.

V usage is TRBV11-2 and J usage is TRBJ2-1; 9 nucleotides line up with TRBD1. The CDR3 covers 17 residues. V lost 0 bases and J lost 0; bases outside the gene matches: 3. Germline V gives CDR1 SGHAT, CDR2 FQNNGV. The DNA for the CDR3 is TGTGCCAGCAGCTTAGAAGGGACAGGGAGCTCCTACAATGAGCAGTTCTTC. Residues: CASSLEGTGSSYNEQFF.

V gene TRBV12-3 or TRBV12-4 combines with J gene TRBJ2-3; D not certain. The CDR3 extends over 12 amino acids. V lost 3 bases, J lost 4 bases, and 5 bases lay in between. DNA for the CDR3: TGTGCCAGCAGTTTCGTAGCAGATACGCAGTATTTT. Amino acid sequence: CASSFVADTQYF.

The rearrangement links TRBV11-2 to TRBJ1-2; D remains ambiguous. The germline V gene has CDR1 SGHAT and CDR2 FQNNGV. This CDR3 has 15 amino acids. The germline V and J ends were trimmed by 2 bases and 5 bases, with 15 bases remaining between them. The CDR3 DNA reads TGTGCCAGCAGCTTATCGGCAGCTACAGAATATGGCTACACCTTC. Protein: CASSLSAATEYGYTF.

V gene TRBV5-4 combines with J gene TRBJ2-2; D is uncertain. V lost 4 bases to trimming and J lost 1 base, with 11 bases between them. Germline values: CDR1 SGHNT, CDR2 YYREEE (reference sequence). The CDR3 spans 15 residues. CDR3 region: CASSPLGRNTGELFF. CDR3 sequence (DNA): TGTGCCAGCAGCCCCCTAGGCAGGAACACCGGGGAGCTGTTTTTT.

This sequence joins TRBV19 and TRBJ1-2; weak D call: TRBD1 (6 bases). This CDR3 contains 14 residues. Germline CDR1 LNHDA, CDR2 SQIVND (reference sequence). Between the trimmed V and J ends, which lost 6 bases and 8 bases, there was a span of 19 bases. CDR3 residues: CASSLLGAPEGYTF. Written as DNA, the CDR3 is TGTGCCAGTAGCCTCTTGGGGGCCCCCGAGGGCTACACCTTC.

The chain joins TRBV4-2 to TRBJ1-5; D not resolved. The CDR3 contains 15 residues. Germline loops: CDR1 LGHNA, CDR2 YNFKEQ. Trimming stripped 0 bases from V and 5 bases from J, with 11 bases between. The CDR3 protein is CASSQDETPDQPQHF. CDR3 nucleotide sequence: TGTGCCAGCAGCCAAGATGAAACACCAGATCAGCCCCAGCATTTT.

The chain's CDR3 is CASGGQPAANEKLFF. The CDR3 DNA reads TGTGCCAGCGGGGGACAGCCTGCGGCTAATGAAAAACTGTTTTTT. V is TRBV7-9 and J is TRBJ1-4, with TRBD1 matching over 7 bases. The CDR3 is 15 residues long. V lost 8 bases and J lost 3; bases outside the gene matches: 9. Germline V gene lookup returns CDR1 SEHNR and CDR2 FQNEAQ (reference sequence).

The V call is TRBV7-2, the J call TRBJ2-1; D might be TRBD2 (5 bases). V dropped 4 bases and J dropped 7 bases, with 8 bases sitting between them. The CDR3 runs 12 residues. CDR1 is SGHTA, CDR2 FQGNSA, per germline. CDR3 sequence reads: CASSYRGNEQFF. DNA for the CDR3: TGTGCCAGCAGCTACAGAGGGAATGAGCAGTTCTTC.

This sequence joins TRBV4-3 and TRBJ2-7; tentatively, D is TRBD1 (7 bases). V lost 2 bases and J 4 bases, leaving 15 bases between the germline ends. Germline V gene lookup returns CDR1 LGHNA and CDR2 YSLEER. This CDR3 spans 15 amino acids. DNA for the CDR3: TGCGCCAGCAGCCAAAAATCGACAGGGAGGTACGAGCAGTACTTC. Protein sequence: CASSQKSTGRYEQYF.

The CDR3, as DNA: TGTGCCAGCAGTGTGTTAGGAGCTCCTCAGATAAATCAGCCCCAGCATTTT. Its translation: CASSVLGAPQINQPQHF. V usage is TRBV6-1 and J usage is TRBJ1-5; no clear D. Germline V gene sequence: CDR1 MNHNS, CDR2 SASEGT. Trimming removed 4 bases at V and 4 bases at J, with 20 bases between. This CDR3 comprises 17 residues.